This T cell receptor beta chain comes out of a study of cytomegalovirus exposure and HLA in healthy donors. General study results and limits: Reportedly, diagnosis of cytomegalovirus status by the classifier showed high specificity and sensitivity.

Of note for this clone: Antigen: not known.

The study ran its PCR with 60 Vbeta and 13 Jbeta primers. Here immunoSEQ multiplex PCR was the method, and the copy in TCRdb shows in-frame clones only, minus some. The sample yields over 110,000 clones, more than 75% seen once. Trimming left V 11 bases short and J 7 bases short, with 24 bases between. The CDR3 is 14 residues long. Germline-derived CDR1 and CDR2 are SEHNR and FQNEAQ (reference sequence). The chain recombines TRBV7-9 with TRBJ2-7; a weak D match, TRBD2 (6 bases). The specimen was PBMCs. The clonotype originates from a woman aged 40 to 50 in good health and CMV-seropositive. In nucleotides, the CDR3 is TGTGCCGGGGGGAGTGCAAACGCCGACAGAGAGCAGTACTTC. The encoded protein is CAGGSANADREQYF. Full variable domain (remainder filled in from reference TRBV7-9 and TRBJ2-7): DTGVSQNPRHKITKRGQNVTFRCDPISEHNRLYWYRQTLGQGPEFLTYFQNEAQLEKSRLLSDRFSAERPKGSFSTLEIQRTEQGDSAMYLCAGGSANADREQYFGPGTRLTVT.